The 20 T cell receptor beta chains below all came from one sample that was sequenced in a study of beta chain features in type 1 diabetes. All of the isolated RNA was reverse transcribed, so expressed TCRB transcripts were sequenced. TCRdb's copy holds only in-frame clones and misses some; the assay was immunoSEQ multiplex PCR. Counted here are about 270,000 clones, about 14% occurring once; the ten biggest clones make up about 0.026%. Sequenced sample: naive CD4+ T cells from blood. These receptors came from a woman between 35 and 50 years old in good health.

This clone was detected many times. The junction and the germline gene differ at one end; a read error may be behind it. The rearrangement links TRBV4-1 to TRBJ2-7; 8 bases fit TRBD1. The germline CDR1 and CDR2 sequences are MGHRA and YSYEKL. This CDR3 has 10 amino acids. CDR3 DNA sequence: TGCGCCACAAACAGGGACAGGACAGTCTTC. As protein: CATNRDRTVF.

V usage is TRBV7-6 and J usage is TRBJ2-7, with a weak D call TRBD2 (5 bases). Germline assignment: CDR1 SGHVS and CDR2 FNYEAQ. There are 11 residues in the CDR3. V was shortened by 3 bases and J by 6 bases, with 6 bases between the two germline ends. The CDR3: CASSLEAEQYF. The DNA of the CDR3 is TGTGCCAGCAGCTTGGAGGCCGAGCAGTACTTC.

The chain uses TRBV5-1 and TRBJ1-4; D remains ambiguous. The germline V gene has CDR1 SGHRS and CDR2 YFSETQ. The CDR3 totals 14 residues. Trimming shortened V by 0 bases and J by 8 bases, and 11 bases separated the two germline ends. The CDR3 sequence is CASSLGGGDEKLFF. The CDR3 DNA reads TGCGCCAGCAGCTTGGGGGGAGGCGACGAAAAACTGTTTTTT.

The chain combines TRBV4-1 with TRBJ1-2; 7 bases fit TRBD1. This CDR3 spans 15 amino acids. The junction had 7 bases not matched to a gene; V was cut back by 2 bases and J by 4 bases. CDR1 MGHRA and CDR2 YSYEKL come from the germline V gene. The CDR3 region has the DNA TGCGCCAGCAGCCAAATACTACAGGGGCCCTATGGCTACACCTTC. It specifies CASSQILQGPYGYTF.

The J gene is TRBJ2-4, the V gene TRBV6-5; TRBD1 matches 9 bases. Germline-derived CDR1 and CDR2 are MNHEY and SVGAGI. The ends lost 4 bases at V and 9 bases at J; junction bases unmatched: 7. The CDR3 runs 14 residues. As DNA, the CDR3 is TGTGCCAGCAGTTGGGGACAGGGAGGGATCATTCAGTACTTC. Encoded protein: CASSWGQGGIIQYF.

This clone occurred a few times. V is TRBV5-1 and J is TRBJ2-7, with a tentative D call TRBD1 (5 bases). CDR3 length equals 11 residues. Germline-derived CDR1 and CDR2 are SGHRS and YFSETQ. V shed 6 bases and J shed 4 bases, with 8 bases lying between them. CDR3 in DNA: TGCGCCAGCACAGGGCAGTACGAGCAGTACTTC. This codes for CASTGQYEQYF. The entire variable domain, with the rest obtained from reference TRBV5-1 and TRBJ2-7, is as follows: KAGVTQTPRYLIKTRGQQVTLSCSPISGHRSVSWYQQTPGQGLQFLFEYFSETQRNKGNFPGRFSGRQFSNSRSEMNVSTLELGDSALYLCASTGQYEQYFGPGTRLTVT.

V usage is TRBV11-2 and J usage is TRBJ2-7, with 7 bases fitting TRBD1. Trimming at V came to 4 bases and at J to 6 bases, leaving 12 bases not matched to a gene. Germline V gene sequence: CDR1 SGHAT, CDR2 FQNNGV. CDR3 size: 15 residues. The CDR3 spells CASSSLTGEWGEQYF. The DNA of the CDR3 is TGTGCCAGCAGCTCGTTAACAGGGGAATGGGGCGAGCAGTACTTC.

With regard to this clone: Other nucleotide sequences in the sample specify the same CDR3. This rearrangement joins TRBV18 to TRBJ2-7; TRBD1 matches 11 bases. J gave up 2 bases and V 0 bases, and 0 bases lay outside the gene matches. The CDR3 covers 15 residues. Germline CDR1 KGHSH, CDR2 LQKENI. The CDR3 coding sequence is TGTGCCAGCTCACCACCGGGACAGGGGGCCTACGAGCAGTACTTC. Translating gives CASSPPGQGAYEQYF.

This CDR3 reads CASSRGTANSPLHF. The CDR3 DNA follows: TGTGCCAGCAGCCGTGGGACAGCCAATTCACCCCTCCACTTT. The V gene is TRBV6-6, the J gene TRBJ1-6; the match to TRBD1 covers 7 bases. V lost 6 bases to trimming and J lost 7 bases; unmatched junction nucleotides: 6. The CDR3 is 14 residues long. Germline V gene sequence: CDR1 MNHNY, CDR2 SVGAGI (reference sequence).

V is TRBV19 and J is TRBJ2-1; 9 bases line up with TRBD2. The CDR3 sequence is 15 residues long. The V segment lost 6 bases and the J segment 4 bases; nucleotides outside the gene matches: 7. Germline-derived CDR1 and CDR2 are LNHDA and SQIVND (reference sequence). CDR3 amino acids: CASRERGDMYNEQFF. In DNA, the CDR3 is TGTGCCAGTAGAGAGCGGGGGGATATGTACAATGAGCAGTTCTTC.

This clone was counted at least ten times. The chain uses TRBV7-9 and TRBJ2-7, with D possibly being TRBD1 (5 bases). V was clipped by 5 bases and J by 2 bases, with 13 bases between them. Germline V gene lookup returns CDR1 SEHNR and CDR2 FQNEAQ (reference sequence). The CDR3 is 14 residues long. The CDR3 spells CASSQRTRPYEQYF. Written as DNA, the CDR3 is TGTGCCAGCAGCCAGAGGACAAGGCCCTACGAGCAGTACTTC.

The chain links TRBV29-1 to TRBJ2-7, with D maybe TRBD1 (6 bases). Germline-derived CDR1 and CDR2 are SQVTM and ANQGSEA. V was pared by 6 bases and J by 6 bases, with 21 bases between. The CDR3 length is 14 residues. CDR3 sequence (DNA): TGCAGCGTAGGGACAAGACAGGTAGGGAGCGAGCAGTACTTC. It codes for CSVGTRQVGSEQYF.

This clone was counted between two and nine times. This sequence joins TRBV19 and TRBJ1-2; 9 bases match TRBD1. After removal of 8 bases from V and 5 bases from J, the junction contained 12 bases not matched to a gene. Per germline, CDR1 LNHDA and CDR2 SQIVND (reference sequence). This CDR3 has 15 residues. The CDR3 loop reads CASPWRQGVGYGYTF. The CDR3 nucleotides read TGTGCCAGTCCTTGGCGACAGGGGGTAGGGTATGGCTACACCTTC.

There are a few counts of this clone. CDR3: CASSPRLAGGNEQFF. Here the CDR3 DNA reads TGTGCCAGCAGCCCGCGGCTAGCGGGGGGCAATGAGCAGTTCTTC. J is TRBJ2-1 and V is TRBV7-6; 11 nucleotides line up with TRBD2. With 5 bases clipped from V and 6 bases from J, the junction kept 6 bases outside the gene matches. Germline CDR1 and CDR2: SGHVS and FNYEAQ. The CDR3 sequence is 15 residues long.

This sequence joins TRBV25-1 and TRBJ2-4, with 7 bases aligning to TRBD2. Trimming at V came to 6 bases and at J to 0 bases, leaving 11 bases not matched to a gene. Germline lookup yields CDR1 MGHDK and CDR2 SYGVNS. CDR3 length equals 17 residues. In nucleotides, the CDR3 is TGTGCCAGCAGGCCCCCAGAAGCGGGGCTAGCCAAAAACATTCAGTACTTC. It encodes CASRPPEAGLAKNIQYF.

J is TRBJ2-7 and V is TRBV9; 11 nucleotides match TRBD2. V lost 0 bases to trimming and J lost 4 bases; unmatched junction nucleotides: 3. Germline V gene data show CDR1 as SGDLS and CDR2 as YYNGEE. The CDR3 is 15 residues long. CDR3 in DNA: TGTGCCAGCAGCGTAGGGGCTAGCGGGGGGTACGAGCAGTACTTC. Protein product: CASSVGASGGYEQYF.

The CDR3 nucleotides are TGTGCCAGTAGTATACGACAGGGTAACACCGGGGAGCTGTTTTTT. Its translation is CASSIRQGNTGELFF. The rearrangement uses TRBV19 and TRBJ2-2, with 7 bases lining up with TRBD1. Germline V CDR1 and CDR2: LNHDA, SQIVND (reference sequence). There are 15 residues in the CDR3. Germline trimming cut 2 bases from V and 2 bases from J; bases unmatched to any gene: 2.

A few counts support this clone. The chain has TRBV29-1 and TRBJ1-5, with unresolved D. There are 12 residues in the CDR3. Looked up from germline, CDR1 is SQVTM and CDR2 is ANQGSEA. V was pared by 4 bases and J by 3 bases, with 7 bases between. The CDR3 nucleotides read TGCAGCGTTGTAGTAACCAATCAGCCCCAGCATTTT. Translation: CSVVVTNQPQHF.

The sample holds one count of this clone. V usage is TRBV7-9 and J usage is TRBJ2-7; TRBD1 matches 8 bases. The CDR3 has 14 residues. Germline CDR1 is SEHNR and CDR2 is FQNEAQ (reference sequence). Trimming cost V 5 bases and J 11 bases; bases outside gene matches: 14. CDR3 in amino acids: CASSQGQDNLREYF. The CDR3 DNA is TGTGCCAGCAGCCAGGGACAGGATAACTTACGAGAGTACTTC.

The V and J genes are TRBV6-5 and TRBJ1-6; 7 bases line up with TRBD1. With 6 bases clipped from V and 6 bases from J, the junction kept 5 bases outside the gene matches. CDR1 is MNHEY and CDR2 is SVGAGI in the germline V gene. The CDR3 runs to 14 residues. The CDR3 DNA is TGTGCCAGCAGACCAGGGGGTAGTAATTCACCCCTCCACTTT. Its protein is CASRPGGSNSPLHF.